Included here is one T cell receptor beta chain sequence, with context. The sample belongs to a study of blood T cell repertoires in COVID-19. Germline assignment: CDR1 MNHEY and CDR2 SVGEGT. Unmatched junction bases numbered 11, after V lost 5 bases and J lost 0 bases. CDR3 length: 17 amino acids. As handled by the study authors: Reference gene primer amplification gave estimated nucleated cell counts. Method: immunoSEQ multiplex PCR; TCRdb's copy keeps in-frame clones and lacks some. V and J calls and clone size follow that table, whereas D and trimming were derived from the DNA. This table holds 160,000 or so clones, approximately 90% found once.

This TCR came from a woman aged 50 to 65 who had recovered from COVID-19. The V gene is TRBV6-2 or TRBV6-3, the J gene TRBJ2-3; 7 nucleotides line up with TRBD1. Sequencing was done on a sample of PBMCs or T cells enriched from blood (not recorded which). CDR3 in DNA: TGTGCCAGCAGTCCCTACCCCGGGACAGCGAGCACAGATACGCAGTATTTT. It specifies CASSPYPGTASTDTQYF.